This entry lists 4 T cell receptor beta chains sequenced from one sample in a study of blood T cell repertoires in COVID-19 (dated by TCRdb to 2018 to 2021). Library preparation employed the immunoSEQ multiplex PCR assay. Not all clones reach the TCRdb copy of this immuneACCESS table, which keeps in-frame sequences only. Checked studies attribute under half of the gap to unresolved V genes and leave the rest unexplained. The sample table records some 90,000 clones; 89% of these occur just once. In total, the top ten clones hold approximately 5.2% of the sample. Sequenced input: peripheral blood. These receptor sequences come from a woman older than 75 with active COVID-19.

This chain connects TRBV6-2 or TRBV6-3 to TRBJ2-1; D unresolved. Germline V gene lookup returns CDR1 MNHEY and CDR2 SVGEGT. The CDR3 totals 16 residues. Trimming shortened V by 5 bases and J by 0 bases, and 14 bases separated the two germline ends. This chain's CDR3 is CASSRIPSVSYNEQFF. The DNA of the CDR3 is TGTGCCAGCAGTCGTATTCCTTCTGTCTCCTACAATGAGCAGTTCTTC.

The rearrangement links TRBV20-1 to TRBJ2-2; 8 bases are a match to TRBD2. CDR3 length: 15 residues. Germline CDR1 and CDR2: DFQATT and SNEGSKA (reference sequence). V was pared by 3 bases and J by 4 bases, with 7 bases of the junction left unmatched. The CDR3 coding sequence is TGCAGTGCTAGTCGGCTAGCGGGCTTCACCGGGGAGCTGTTTTTT. It yields the protein CSASRLAGFTGELFF.

The V gene is TRBV19, the J gene TRBJ1-2; D unresolved. V gave up 1 base and J gave up 8 bases, with 26 bases separating them. The CDR3 extends over 18 amino acids. CDR1 and CDR2 from the germline V gene are LNHDA and SQIVND (reference sequence). The CDR3 spells CASSIGRPGGSYSDGYTF. CDR3 coding DNA: TGTGCCAGTAGTATAGGGAGACCTGGAGGTTCCTATTCCGACGGCTACACCTTC.

The sample holds one count of this clone. The V call is TRBV19, the J call TRBJ2-2; TRBD2 aligns across 9 bases. Per germline, CDR1 LNHDA and CDR2 SQIVND (reference sequence). Germline trimming cut 6 bases from V and 7 bases from J; bases unmatched to any gene: 6. This CDR3 has 14 amino acids. In DNA form, the CDR3 reads TGTGCCAGTAGCTGGACTAGCGTACGCGGGGAGCTGTTTTTT. Its protein product is CASSWTSVRGELFF. Full variable domain (rest looked up from reference TRBV19 and TRBJ2-2): DGGITQSPKYLFRKEGQNVTLSCEQNLNHDAMYWYRQDPGQGLRLIYYSQIVNDFQKGDIAEGYSVSREKKESFPLTVTSAQKNPTAFYLCASSWTSVRGELFFGEGSRLTVL.